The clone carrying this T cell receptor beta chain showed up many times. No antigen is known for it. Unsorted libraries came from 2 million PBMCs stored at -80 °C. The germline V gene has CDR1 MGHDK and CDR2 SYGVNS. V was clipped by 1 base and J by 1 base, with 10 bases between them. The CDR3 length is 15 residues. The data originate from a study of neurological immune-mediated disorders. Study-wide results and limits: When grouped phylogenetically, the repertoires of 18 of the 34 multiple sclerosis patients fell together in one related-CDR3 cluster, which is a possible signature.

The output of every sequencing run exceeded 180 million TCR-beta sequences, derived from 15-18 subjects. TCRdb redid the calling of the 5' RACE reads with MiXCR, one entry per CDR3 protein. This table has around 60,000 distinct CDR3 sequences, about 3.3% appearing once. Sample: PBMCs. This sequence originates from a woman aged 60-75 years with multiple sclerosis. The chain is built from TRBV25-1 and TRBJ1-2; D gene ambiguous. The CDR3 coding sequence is TGTGCCAGCAGTGAATTCTCGGCGGATAACTATGGCTACACCTTC. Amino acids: CASSEFSADNYGYTF.